This T cell receptor (beta chain) was sequenced for a study of blood T cell repertoires in COVID-19. The V and J ends lost 4 bases and 4 bases, in that order; junction bases with no gene match: 4. Germline V gene lookup returns CDR1 MRHNA and CDR2 SNTAGT. This CDR3 comprises 14 residues. In the study's own analysis: For nucleated cells, counts were estimated from reference gene primer amplification. Generated by immunoSEQ multiplex PCR, the TCRdb table keeps only in-frame clones and is missing some. V, J and clone size were drawn from that table, and D and trimming were deduced from the DNA. The repertoire holds approximately 180,000 clones, under 80% seen once, with about 15% in the top ten.

The receptor comes from a woman aged 45-59 years with acute COVID-19. V usage is TRBV6-4 and J usage is TRBJ1-1, with TRBD1 matching over 9 bases. The material sequenced was PBMCs or T cells enriched from blood (not recorded which). CDR3 sequence reads: CASSGETGGTEAFF. As DNA, the CDR3 is TGTGCCAGCAGTGGAGAGACAGGGGGCACTGAAGCTTTCTTT.